The clone carrying this TCR beta chain was observed at least ten times. In the original analysis: The median was about 96,000 TCRs per sample, ranging roughly 23,224 to 750,000. One entry per CDR3 protein, called by TCRdb with MiXCR from the RACE reads. The V and J calls follow TCRdb's processing rather than the paper's. The sample consists of 80,000 or so distinct CDR3 sequences, roughly 10% of them appearing once. This sample is part of a study of human T cells and chemical hapten exposure. Time point noted: patch test 1, 2 weeks after DPC sensitization. As to treatment: therapeutic diphenylcyclopropenone sensitization with weekly scalp DPC. V dropped 4 bases and J dropped 1; count of bases not matched to a gene: 3. Germline V CDR1 and CDR2: LGHDT, YNNKEL (reference sequence). The CDR3 runs 15 residues.

This sequence originates from a woman aged 50 to 60 with alopecia areata. Some clones in this sample may be carry-over from other donors' samples. The input for sequencing was whole blood, taken in connection with sensitization to the hapten diphenylcyclopropenone (DPC). The chain uses TRBV3-1 and TRBJ1-4; 7 nucleotides match TRBD1. This chain's CDR3 is CASSPTGVTNEKLFF. CDR3 nucleotide sequence: TGTGCCAGCAGCCCTACAGGGGTAACTAATGAAAAACTGTTTTTT.